Listed below are T cell receptor beta chains from one sample, sequenced in a study of blood T cell repertoires in COVID-19. Generated by immunoSEQ multiplex PCR, the TCRdb table keeps only in-frame clones and is missing some. The sample lists some 230,000 clones, roughly nine tenths occurring once. The source material was PBMCs or T cells enriched from blood (not recorded which). The receptors were gathered from a woman aged 18-29 years in a cohort exposed to, infected with or recovered from COVID-19 (not recorded which). Each CDR3 is given with its conserved first and last residue. A D gene is named only where the DNA matches it firmly. The size field is filled for only some rows; it gives once, few, many or a size class.

NA	TRBV27	14	NA	TRBJ1-6	TGTGCCAGCAACATGGGGCGCCTTAATTCACCCCTCCACTTT	CASNMGRLNSPLHF
NA	TRBV6-5	12	NA	TRBJ1-2	TGTGCCAGCAGCCTACAGGGCTATGGCTACACCTTC	CASSLQGYGYTF
NA	TRBV6-1	15	few	TRBJ1-1	TGTGCCAGCAGTGAAGCTGGTACGGGAGGCACTGAAGCTTTCTTT	CASSEAGTGGTEAFF
TRBD2	TRBV9	15	NA	TRBJ2-7	TGTGCCAGCAGCGTAGGACTAGCGGTTACCTACGAGCAGTACTTC	CASSVGLAVTYEQYF
NA	TRBV6-1	14	NA	TRBJ2-1	TGTGCCAGCAGTGAACGGACTACCTACAATGAGCAGTTCTTC	CASSERTTYNEQFF
NA	TRBV6-5	11	NA	TRBJ2-7	TGTGCCAGCGGGAGTTCCTACGAGCAGTACTTC	CASGSSYEQYF
TRBD1	TRBV5-1	18	NA	TRBJ2-7	TGCGCCAGCAGCTACGGGACAGGGCCCCTTCCCAAGTCTGACGAGCAGTACTTC	CASSYGTGPLPKSDEQYF
NA	TRBV30	12	NA	TRBJ1-2	TGTGCCTGGAGTACCGGGAACTATGGCTACACCTTC	CAWSTGNYGYTF
NA	TRBV25-1	13	NA	TRBJ1-1	TGTGCCAGCAGTTTCGGACAGCTACGTGAAGCTTTCTTT	CASSFGQLREAFF
NA	TRBV5-6	13	few	TRBJ2-3	TGTGCCAGCAGCCAGAACAGGGCAGATACGCAGTATTTT	CASSQNRADTQYF
TRBD1	TRBV11-2	15	NA	TRBJ1-2	TGTGCCAGCAGCTTACTTGGCGGGAGGGGGCGCGGCTACACCTTC	CASSLLGGRGRGYTF
NA	TRBV10-2	11	NA	TRBJ2-3	TGCGCCAGCAGCGCGGGGGATACGCAGTATTTT	CASSAGDTQYF
NA	TRBV7-8	17	NA	TRBJ2-2	TGTGCCAGCGCACGCGGCGGCTTAATCGCGAACACCGGGGAGCTGTTTTTT	CASARGGLIANTGELFF
NA	TRBV10-1	13	NA	TRBJ1-3	TGCGCCAGCAGCCACACAGGGACGGACACCATATATTTT	CASSHTGTDTIYF
TRBD1	TRBV18	15	NA	TRBJ2-4	TGTGCCAGCTCACCCACAGGGGCCGGGGAAAACATTCAGTACTTC	CASSPTGAGENIQYF
NA	TRBV28	11	NA	TRBJ1-2	TGTGCCAGCAGAGCAGGTCCTGGCTACACCTTC	CASRAGPGYTF
NA	TRBV18	12	NA	TRBJ1-1	TGTGCCACTTACGACGGGGGCACTGAAGCTTTCTTT	CATYDGGTEAFF
TRBD1	TRBV7-8	18	NA	TRBJ1-4	TGTGCCAGCAGCTTATCCGGGTTCCACGACAGGGAGGATGAAAAACTGTTTTTT	CASSLSGFHDREDEKLFF
NA	TRBV18	15	NA	TRBJ1-5	TGTGCCAGCTCACTATCCTCTCAGGGGAACCAGCCCCAGCATTTT	CASSLSSQGNQPQHF
TRBD1	TRBV5-6	15	NA	TRBJ1-2	TGTGCCAGCAGCTTTCCGCCGGGACAGGGGTATGGCTACACCTTC	CASSFPPGQGYGYTF
TRBD2	TRBV5-4	18	NA	TRBJ2-3	TGTGCCAGCAGCTTGGCCACTAGCGGGGGCCCCTCCACAGATACGCAGTATTTT	CASSLATSGGPSTDTQYF
NA	TRBV27	13	once	TRBJ2-3	TGTGCCAGCAGTGACGGAGGCGCTGATACGCAGTATTTT	CASSDGGADTQYF
NA	TRBV28	14	NA	TRBJ2-2	TGTGCCAGCAGGGGTGGGCTCGGCACCGGGGAGCTGTTTTTT	CASRGGLGTGELFF
NA	TRBV18	14	NA	TRBJ2-5	TGTGCCAGCTCACCAGGACAGATCCAAGAGACCCAGTACTTC	CASSPGQIQETQYF
TRBD2	TRBV7-2	16	NA	TRBJ2-5	TGTGCCAGCAGCTCCCGGACTAGCGGGGCTCGGGAGACCCAGTACTTC	CASSSRTSGARETQYF
NA	TRBV6-2/TRBV6-3	15	NA	TRBJ2-7	TGTGCCAGCAGTTACTTCGACAGAGGTTCCTACGAGCAGTACTTC	CASSYFDRGSYEQYF
NA	TRBV10-3	18	NA	TRBJ1-1	TGTGCCATCAGTGAGTCCGCGGTAGCCCCGGCGGGGAACACTGAAGCTTTCTTT	CAISESAVAPAGNTEAFF
NA	TRBV25-1	17	NA	TRBJ2-1	TGTGCCAGCAGTGAATCGCCCGGGGGACTCAACGGCAATGAGCAGTTCTTC	CASSESPGGLNGNEQFF
NA	TRBV6-5	15	NA	TRBJ1-1	TGTGCCAGCAGTTACACCCCGGGGGGGAACACTGAAGCTTTCTTT	CASSYTPGGNTEAFF
NA	TRBV19	16	few	TRBJ2-1	TGTGCCAGTAGTATAGATGGTTCTCCCAGGTTGGATGAGCAGTTCTTC	CASSIDGSPRLDEQFF
NA	TRBV29-1	11	NA	TRBJ1-1	TGCAGCGTTACCGGGACACGCGAAGCTTTCTTT	CSVTGTREAFF
TRBD1	TRBV5-6	15	NA	TRBJ2-1	TGTGCCAGCAGCTTGGTGGACAGGGGACACAATGAGCAGTTCTTC	CASSLVDRGHNEQFF
NA	TRBV5-1	15	few	TRBJ1-6	TGCGCCAGCAGCTTCCAGGGGTCCTATAATTCACCCCTCCACTTT	CASSFQGSYNSPLHF
TRBD1	TRBV27	14	NA	TRBJ1-1	TGTGCCAGCAGTGGGGGACAGGGAGACACTGAAGCTTTCTTT	CASSGGQGDTEAFF
NA	TRBV28	12	NA	TRBJ2-7	TGTGCCAGCAGTTTCAGGGGATACGAGCAGTACTTC	CASSFRGYEQYF
NA	TRBV6-5	15	NA	TRBJ2-2	TGTGCCAGCAGTTCCGGCAGGGCGAACACCGGGGAGCTGTTTTTT	CASSSGRANTGELFF
TRBD2	TRBV3-1/TRBV3-2	15	NA	TRBJ2-1	TGTGCCAGCAGCCCTAAGCGGGGGGCATACAATGAGCAGTTCTTC	CASSPKRGAYNEQFF
NA	TRBV14	15	NA	TRBJ2-5	TGTGCCAGCAGCCAAGTCCAGGGCCCACAAGAGACCCAGTACTTC	CASSQVQGPQETQYF
TRBD1	TRBV2	13	NA	TRBJ1-5	TGTGCCAGCAGACAGGGGAGTGGTCAGCCCCAGCATTTT	CASRQGSGQPQHF
NA	TRBV27	16	NA	TRBJ2-7	TGTGCCAGCAGTCCCCGGACTTTAACTGGTTCCTACGAGCAGTACTTC	CASSPRTLTGSYEQYF
TRBD2	TRBV6-5	16	NA	TRBJ2-3	TGTGCCAGCAGTTACAGACCGGGACTAGCCACAGATACGCAGTATTTT	CASSYRPGLATDTQYF